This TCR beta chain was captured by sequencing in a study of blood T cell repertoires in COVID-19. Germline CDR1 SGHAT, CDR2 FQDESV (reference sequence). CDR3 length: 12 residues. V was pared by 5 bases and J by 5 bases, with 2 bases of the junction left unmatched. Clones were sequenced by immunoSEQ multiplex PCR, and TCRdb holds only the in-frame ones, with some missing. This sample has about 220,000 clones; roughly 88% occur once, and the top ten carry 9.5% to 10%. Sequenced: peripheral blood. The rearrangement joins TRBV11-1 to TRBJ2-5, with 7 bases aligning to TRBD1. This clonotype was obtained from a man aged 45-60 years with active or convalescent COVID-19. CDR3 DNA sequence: TGTGCCAGCAGCCCCAGGGGGGAGACCCAGTACTTC. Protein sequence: CASSPRGETQYF.